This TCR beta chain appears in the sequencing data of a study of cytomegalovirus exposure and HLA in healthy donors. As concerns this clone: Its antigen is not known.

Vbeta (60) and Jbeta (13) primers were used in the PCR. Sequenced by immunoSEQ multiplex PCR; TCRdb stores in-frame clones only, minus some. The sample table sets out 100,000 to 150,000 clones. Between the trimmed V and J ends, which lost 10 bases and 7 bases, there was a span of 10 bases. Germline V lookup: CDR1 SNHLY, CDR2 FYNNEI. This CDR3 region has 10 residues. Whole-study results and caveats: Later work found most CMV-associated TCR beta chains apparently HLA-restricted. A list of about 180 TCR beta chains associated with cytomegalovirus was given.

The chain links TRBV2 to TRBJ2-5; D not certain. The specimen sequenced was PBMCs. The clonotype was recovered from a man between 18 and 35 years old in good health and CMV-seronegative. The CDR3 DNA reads TGTGCCACCCGGTCCCTGACCCAGTACTTC. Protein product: CATRSLTQYF.